Each of the 31 T cell receptor beta chains below was sequenced from the same sample in a study of cytomegalovirus exposure and HLA in healthy donors. The PCR had 60 Vbeta and 13 Jbeta primers. Sequencing used immunoSEQ multiplex PCR; TCRdb keeps in-frame clones, though not all of them. Of 120,000 or so clones in the sample, about 75% were seen once. The sample comprised PBMCs. The receptors originated from a man aged 60-69 years in good health and CMV-seropositive.

The V call is TRBV9, the J call TRBJ1-2, with D maybe TRBD1 (6 bases). Trimming cost V 3 bases and J 4 bases, with 13 bases left between them. CDR1 and CDR2 from the germline V gene are SGDLS and YYNGEE. The CDR3 runs to 14 residues. CDR3 nucleotides: TGTGCCAGCAGCGCCCTGACAGGCAGCTATGGCTACACCTTC. Its translation: CASSALTGSYGYTF.

This rearrangement joins TRBV2 to TRBJ2-3, with D possibly matching TRBD2 (6 bases). CDR3 length: 15 amino acids. V was trimmed by 7 bases and J by 0 bases, leaving 14 bases between them. Germline loops: CDR1 SNHLY, CDR2 FYNNEI. The CDR3 nucleotides read TGTGCCAGCACCGGGACTCCCCTTAGCACAGATACGCAGTATTTT. Amino acids: CASTGTPLSTDTQYF.

This chain connects TRBV7-9 to TRBJ2-7; the D is unclear. CDR3 size: 13 residues. V gave up 3 bases and J gave up 1 base, with 7 bases separating them. Germline CDR1 SEHNR, CDR2 FQNEAQ (reference sequence). The chain's CDR3 is CASSLVQSYEQYF. The CDR3 coding sequence is TGTGCCAGCAGCTTGGTACAGTCCTACGAGCAGTACTTC.

This sequence joins TRBV9 and TRBJ1-1; TRBD1 matches at 7 bases. The length of the CDR3 is 13 residues. Germline CDR1 is SGDLS and CDR2 is YYNGEE. V dropped 2 bases and J dropped 4; count of bases not matched to a gene: 2. The chain's CDR3 is CASSVDRVTEAFF. The CDR3 nucleotides read TGTGCCAGCAGCGTTGACAGGGTCACTGAAGCTTTCTTT. The variable domain in full, with the rest retrieved from reference TRBV9 and TRBJ1-1, is DSGVTQTPKHLITATGQRVTLRCSPRSGDLSVYWYQQSLDQGLQFLIQYYNGEERAKGNILERFSAQQFPDLHSELNLSSLELGDSALYFCASSVDRVTEAFFGQGTRLTVV.

This rearrangement joins TRBV7-3 to TRBJ2-5, with TRBD2 matching over 11 bases. Germline values: CDR1 SGHTA, CDR2 FQGTGA. The CDR3 sequence is 14 residues long. Germline trimming cut 5 bases from V and 4 bases from J; bases unmatched to any gene: 3. Here the CDR3 DNA reads TGTGCCAGCAGCCTGACTAGCGGGGTAGAGACCCAGTACTTC. Translated: CASSLTSGVETQYF.

This clone was seen a few times. The chain couples TRBV11-2 to TRBJ1-1; 8 positions agree with TRBD1. This CDR3 contains 14 residues. Germline V gene data show CDR1 as SGHAT and CDR2 as FQNNGV. Trimming removed 6 bases from V and 5 bases from J; junction bases left unmatched: 8. The CDR3 DNA reads as TGTGCCAGCAGTCCTACAGGGGGTGGGACTGAAGCTTTCTTT. It is translated as CASSPTGGGTEAFF.

Written as DNA, the CDR3 is TGTGCCAGCAGTGAAACCACACGGACTAGCGGGAGGGCGGGGGCCAACGTCCTGACTTTC. The encoded protein is CASSETTRTSGRAGANVLTF. This chain links TRBV6-1 with TRBJ2-6, with 15 bases aligning to TRBD2. CDR3 size: 20 residues. CDR1 is MNHNS, CDR2 SASEGT, per germline. The V gene end was trimmed by 2 bases and the J gene end by 4 bases; junction bases not matched to a gene: 9.

The chain carries TRBV5-1 and TRBJ1-1; unclear D gene. Trimming stripped 5 bases from V and 4 bases from J, with 15 bases between. Germline V lookup: CDR1 SGHRS, CDR2 YFSETQ. The CDR3 length is 14 residues. The CDR3 loop reads CASSAGVGSTEAFF. Written as DNA, the CDR3 is TGCGCCAGCAGTGCGGGAGTTGGGAGCACTGAAGCTTTCTTT.

The chain carries TRBV28 and TRBJ1-3, with D unclear. The germline CDR1 and CDR2 sequences are MDHEN and SYDVKM. The CDR3 has 16 residues. V was clipped by 8 bases and J by 0 bases, with 17 bases between them. The CDR3 spells CASVSAGLRSGNTIYF. In DNA form, the CDR3 reads TGTGCCAGCGTCTCGGCCGGGTTACGCTCTGGAAACACCATATATTTT.

This clone appeared a few times. This chain uses TRBV2 with TRBJ1-5, with 7 bases that match TRBD1. CDR1 is SNHLY, CDR2 FYNNEI, per germline. Trimming removed 8 bases from V and 11 bases from J; junction bases left unmatched: 9. The CDR3 contains 12 residues. The CDR3 here is CASQGYGTAQHF. DNA of the CDR3: TGTGCCAGCCAAGGCTACGGGACAGCCCAGCATTTT.

The gene calls are TRBV27 and TRBJ2-7; 8 nucleotides line up with TRBD2. Germline assignment: CDR1 MNHEY and CDR2 SMNVEV (reference sequence). CDR3 size: 14 residues. V shed 0 bases and J 4 bases; nucleotides not matched to a gene: 2. The CDR3 is CASSLSAGVYEQYF. As DNA, the CDR3 is TGTGCCAGCAGTTTATCAGCGGGAGTTTACGAGCAGTACTTC.

This chain uses TRBV30 with TRBJ1-6; 9 bases match TRBD1. This CDR3 region has 14 residues. The ends lost 4 bases at V and 10 bases at J; junction bases unmatched: 8. CDR1 and CDR2 (germline): GTSNPN, SVGIG (reference sequence). CDR3 DNA: TGTGCCTGGAAAAGTTTGGGGACAGGGTCACCCCTCCACTTT. Translation: CAWKSLGTGSPLHF.

The genes are TRBV2 and TRBJ1-2; 8 bases are a match to TRBD1. The CDR3 extends over 14 amino acids. J gave up 0 bases and V 8 bases, and 5 bases lay outside the gene matches. Germline V gene data show CDR1 as SNHLY and CDR2 as FYNNEI. CDR3: CASSPDRANYGYTF. CDR3 DNA sequence: TGTGCCAGCTCCCCGGACAGGGCTAACTATGGCTACACCTTC.

The chain combines TRBV19 with TRBJ1-5; TRBD1 agrees at 8 bases. V gave up 4 bases and J gave up 4 bases; unmatched junction bases: 6. CDR3 length: 15 amino acids. Germline CDR1 LNHDA, CDR2 SQIVND (reference sequence). CDR3 in amino acids: CASSTWTGPNQPQHF. The CDR3 nucleotides are TGTGCCAGTAGTACCTGGACAGGGCCGAATCAGCCCCAGCATTTT.

This clone was seen once. The chain is built from TRBV5-1 and TRBJ2-5; D not resolved. Judging by the DNA end, TRBJ2-7 fits better; the J call may be wrong. Looked up from germline, CDR1 is SGHRS and CDR2 is YFSETQ. The CDR3 is 15 amino acids. The CDR3: CASSLEAGSTYEQYF. The CDR3 DNA sequence: TGCGCCAGCAGCTTGGAGGCAGGCTCAACCTACGAGCAGTACTTC.

This chain joins TRBV6-1 and TRBJ2-4, with 9 bases identical to TRBD1. Germline V gives CDR1 MNHNS, CDR2 SASEGT. The CDR3 runs 19 residues. J lost 0 bases, V lost 1 base, and 10 bases had no gene match. CDR3: CASSEELGQGKIAKNIQYF. The CDR3 nucleotides read TGTGCCAGCAGTGAAGAATTGGGACAGGGAAAAATAGCCAAAAACATTCAGTACTTC.

The chain has TRBV27 and TRBJ2-1; TRBD1 is a possible D gene (6 bases). The V end lost 4 bases, the J end lost 0 bases, and 13 bases lay between the germline ends. The CDR3 extends over 16 amino acids. Germline CDR1 MNHEY, CDR2 SMNVEV (reference sequence). CDR3 DNA: TGTGCCAGCAGTTCCCCAGGACAGAGCTCCTACAATGAGCAGTTCTTC. This gives the protein CASSSPGQSSYNEQFF.

This rearrangement joins TRBV5-1 to TRBJ2-5; 8 bases fit TRBD2. The ends lost 1 base at V and 5 bases at J; junction bases unmatched: 7. CDR1 is SGHRS, CDR2 YFSETQ, per germline. The CDR3 spans 15 residues. This CDR3 reads CASSLNSGGRETQYF. CDR3 nucleotides: TGCGCCAGCAGCTTGAATTCGGGAGGGCGGGAGACCCAGTACTTC.

The CDR3 is CASSQPYRGRDTGELFF. The CDR3 DNA is TGCGCCAGCAGCCAACCTTACAGGGGAAGGGACACCGGGGAGCTGTTTTTT. The rearrangement uses TRBV4-1 and TRBJ2-2, with 7 positions matching TRBD1. This CDR3 is built from 17 residues. Trimming cost V 2 bases and J 3 bases; bases outside gene matches: 9. CDR1 is MGHRA and CDR2 is YSYEKL in the germline V gene.

This chain joins TRBV5-5 and TRBJ1-5, with D possibly matching TRBD1 (5 bases). Germline lookup yields CDR1 SGHKS and CDR2 YYEKEE (reference sequence). Trimming shortened V by 2 bases and J by 0 bases, and 9 bases separated the two germline ends. The CDR3 spans 15 residues. Here the CDR3 DNA reads TGTGCCAGCAGCTTTGGCGGGACTAGCAATCAGCCCCAGCATTTT. It codes for CASSFGGTSNQPQHF. The full variable domain, in which reference TRBV5-5 and TRBJ1-5 provide the parts outside the CDR3, is DAGVTQSPTHLIKTRGQQVTLRCSPISGHKSVSWYQQVLGQGPQFIFQYYEKEERGRGNFPDRFSARQFPNYSSELNVNALLLGDSALYLCASSFGGTSNQPQHFGDGTRLSIL.

This clone has just a few counts. The chain is built from TRBV18 and TRBJ1-1, with D perhaps TRBD1 (5 bases). The V gene's germline CDR1 is KGHSH and CDR2 LQKENI. The CDR3 has 12 residues. Trimming pared 8 bases from V and 1 base from J, leaving 8 bases between. The CDR3 nucleotides read TGTGCCAGCCGCCAGGGGAACACTGAAGCTTTCTTT. It is translated as CASRQGNTEAFF. Based on the CDR3 plus reference TRBV18 and TRBJ1-1, the full variable domain is NAGVMQNPRHLVRRRGQEARLRCSPMKGHSHVYWYRQLPEEGLKFMVYLQKENIIDESGMPKERFSAEFPKEGPSILRIQQVVRGDSAAYFCASRQGNTEAFFGQGTRLTVV.

V usage is TRBV7-9 and J usage is TRBJ2-7, with TRBD2 as a possible D gene (5 bases). Trimming left V 0 bases short and J 3 bases short, with 6 bases between. CDR3 length equals 13 residues. Germline lookup yields CDR1 SEHNR and CDR2 FQNEAQ (reference sequence). The CDR3 DNA is TGTGCCAGCAGCTTAGCGGAGGACTACGAGCAGTACTTC. This gives the protein CASSLAEDYEQYF.

The rearrangement links TRBV5-4 to TRBJ1-2, with D tentatively TRBD1 (5 bases). The germline V and J ends were trimmed by 4 bases and 5 bases, with 18 bases remaining between them. Germline V gives CDR1 SGHNT, CDR2 YYREEE (reference sequence). This CDR3 contains 15 residues. The CDR3 here is CASSPGGTGQYGYTF. CDR3 DNA: TGTGCCAGCAGCCCTGGGGGGACGGGGCAATATGGCTACACCTTC.

The chain carries TRBV5-1 and TRBJ2-7, with 14 bases fitting TRBD2. The CDR3 runs to 15 residues. The trim removed 3 bases at V and 4 bases at J, leaving 3 bases unmatched. Germline V CDR1 and CDR2: SGHRS, YFSETQ. CDR3: CASSWGLAGEYEQYF. The DNA for the CDR3 is TGCGCCAGCAGCTGGGGACTAGCGGGGGAGTACGAGCAGTACTTC.

The chain joins TRBV5-1 to TRBJ2-3; a weak D match, TRBD1 (7 bases). CDR3 length: 16 residues. Germline V gene sequence: CDR1 SGHRS, CDR2 YFSETQ. The germline V and J ends were trimmed by 1 base and 4 bases, with 16 bases remaining between them. CDR3 sequence (DNA): TGCGCCAGCAGCTTGCGGAGGGGGCGTTTTGCAGATACGCAGTATTTT. It specifies CASSLRRGRFADTQYF.

On this clone: Other DNA sequences from this sample encode an identical CDR3 as well. The J gene is TRBJ2-1, the V gene TRBV5-1; tentatively, D is TRBD2 (5 bases). V gave up 4 bases and J gave up 0 bases, with 14 bases separating them. The CDR3 contains 16 residues. The germline V gene has CDR1 SGHRS and CDR2 YFSETQ. CDR3 nucleotides: TGCGCCAGCAGCCTGGGGAGCATCGGCTCCTACAATGAGCAGTTCTTC. Protein product: CASSLGSIGSYNEQFF.

The chain couples TRBV27 to TRBJ2-2; D is possibly TRBD1 (5 bases). This CDR3 contains 17 residues. The V gene lost 7 bases and the J gene lost 3 bases, with 21 bases spanning the gap. CDR1 is MNHEY, CDR2 SMNVEV, per germline (reference sequence). CDR3 region: CASTPRPDSFYTGELFF. In DNA form, the CDR3 reads TGTGCCAGCACCCCCCGCCCCGACAGTTTTTACACCGGGGAGCTGTTTTTT.

The genes are TRBV7-3 and TRBJ2-3; 14 bases line up with TRBD2. J was trimmed by 0 bases and V by 0 bases; bases with no gene match: 2. The germline V gene encodes CDR1 SGHTA and CDR2 FQGTGA. The CDR3 extends over 18 amino acids. The CDR3 DNA is TGTGCCAGCAGCTTAACCCGACTAGCGGGGGGGAGCACAGATACGCAGTATTTT. Translation gives CASSLTRLAGGSTDTQYF. Combining the CDR3 with reference TRBV7-3 and TRBJ2-3 gives the whole variable domain GAGVSQTPSNKVTEKGKYVELRCDPISGHTALYWYRQSLGQGPEFLIYFQGTGAADDSGLPNDRFFAVRPEGSVSTLKIQRTERGDSAVYLCASSLTRLAGGSTDTQYFGPGTRLTVL.

The rearrangement uses TRBV10-3 and TRBJ1-1, with 8 bases identical to TRBD1. This CDR3 region has 14 residues. Looked up from germline, CDR1 is ENHRY and CDR2 is SYGVKD. With V trimmed by 6 bases and J by 1 base, 4 bases remained unmatched. The CDR3 nucleotides read TGTGCCATCAGGTGGGACAGGAAGAACACTGAAGCTTTCTTT. This encodes CAIRWDRKNTEAFF.

The chain has TRBV7-3 and TRBJ1-1; TRBD1 is a possible D gene (5 bases). Trimming left V 2 bases short and J 0 bases short, with 10 bases between. The CDR3 consists of 15 residues. The germline V gene has CDR1 SGHTA and CDR2 FQGTGA. CDR3 loop: CASSLQAGMNTEAFF. The CDR3 coding sequence is TGTGCCAGCAGCTTACAAGCAGGGATGAACACTGAAGCTTTCTTT.

The J gene is TRBJ2-1, the V gene TRBV9; 10 nucleotides line up with TRBD2. The CDR3 is 17 residues long. V was pared by 2 bases and J by 8 bases, with 13 bases of the junction left unmatched. Germline values: CDR1 SGDLS, CDR2 YYNGEE. The CDR3 DNA reads TGTGCCAGCAGCGTCAACGAACCGGGACTAGCGACCCATGAGCAGTTCTTC. As protein: CASSVNEPGLATHEQFF.